The 19 T cell receptor beta chains in this list originate from one sample, sequenced in a study of blood T cell repertoires in COVID-19. The protocol was immunoSEQ multiplex PCR, while the TCRdb copy is restricted to in-frame clones and leaves out a portion. Of over 110,000 clones listed, about 87% are singletons. Sequences were obtained from PBMCs or T cells enriched from blood (not recorded which). These receptors all stem from a man aged 50-59 years in a cohort exposed to, infected with or recovered from COVID-19 (not recorded which).

The J gene is TRBJ2-7, the V gene TRBV6-5, with 11 bases identical to TRBD2. The length of the CDR3 is 14 residues. From germline, CDR1 is MNHEY and CDR2 SVGAGI. The trim removed 5 bases at V and 6 bases at J, leaving 6 bases unmatched. The DNA for the CDR3 is TGTGCCAGCAGTCGCTTAGCGGGAGGGCGCGAGCAGTACTTC. It codes for CASSRLAGGREQYF.

V usage is TRBV18 and J usage is TRBJ2-6, with unresolved D. The CDR3 is 15 amino acids. Trimming took 0 bases from V and 0 from J, leaving 3 bases between them. Germline CDR1 and CDR2: KGHSH and LQKENI. The CDR3: CASSPPASGANVLTF. CDR3 sequence (DNA): TGTGCCAGCTCACCACCAGCCTCTGGGGCCAACGTCCTGACTTTC.

The V call is TRBV5-1, the J call TRBJ1-1; possibly TRBD1 for D (6 bases). Trimming cost V 2 bases and J 2 bases, with 13 bases left between them. Germline lookup yields CDR1 SGHRS and CDR2 YFSETQ. The CDR3 is 15 amino acids. The CDR3 DNA follows: TGCGCCAGCAGCTTCTCGAACAGGGAAAACACTGAAGCTTTCTTT. Protein product: CASSFSNRENTEAFF. Based on the CDR3 plus reference TRBV5-1 and TRBJ1-1, the full variable domain is KAGVTQTPRYLIKTRGQQVTLSCSPISGHRSVSWYQQTPGQGLQFLFEYFSETQRNKGNFPGRFSGRQFSNSRSEMNVSTLELGDSALYLCASSFSNRENTEAFFGQGTRLTVV.

V usage is TRBV7-7 and J usage is TRBJ2-3; TRBD1 matches 9 bases. V lost 6 bases and J lost 2; bases outside the gene matches: 6. This CDR3 contains 15 residues. CDR1 and CDR2 (germline): SSHAT, FNYEAQ (reference sequence). The CDR3 DNA sequence: TGTGCCAGCAGTCGTGGACAGGGGCCCACAGATACGCAGTATTTT. Amino acids: CASSRGQGPTDTQYF.

The chain links TRBV4-1 to TRBJ2-2; D is unresolved. Germline V lookup: CDR1 MGHRA, CDR2 YSYEKL. V was shortened by 4 bases and J by 8 bases, with 8 bases between the two germline ends. The CDR3 length is 12 residues. CDR3 in DNA: TGCGCCAGCAGCCCTCATGAGGGGGAGCTGTTTTTT. Encoded protein: CASSPHEGELFF.

This clone was recorded once. The rearrangement joins TRBV2 to TRBJ2-7; TRBD2 agrees at 13 bases. This CDR3 is built from 15 residues. Germline CDR1 reads SNHLY; CDR2 reads FYNNEI. V lost 6 bases, J lost 1 base, and 3 bases stayed unmatched. CDR3 nucleotides: TGTGCCAGCAGGTTACTAGCGGGAGGGTCCTACGAGCAGTACTTC. Its translation is CASRLLAGGSYEQYF.

This clone counts as medium-sized. The chain uses TRBV4-1 and TRBJ2-1; TRBD1 matches at 8 bases. V dropped 6 bases and J dropped 5; count of bases not matched to a gene: 3. This CDR3 has 13 residues. Germline lookup yields CDR1 MGHRA and CDR2 YSYEKL. The CDR3 region is CASRQGVDNEQFF. The CDR3 DNA is TGCGCCAGCAGACAGGGGGTTGACAATGAGCAGTTCTTC.

The chain employs TRBV18 and TRBJ2-5; D possibly corresponds to TRBD2 (6 bases). Trimming removed 2 bases from V and 4 bases from J, with 11 bases in between. CDR1 KGHSH and CDR2 LQKENI come from the germline V gene. This CDR3 is 14 amino acids long. CDR3 in DNA: TGTGCCAGCTCACCATTTATCGGGGGAGAGACCCAGTACTTC. It is translated as CASSPFIGGETQYF.

This chain uses TRBV24-1 with TRBJ2-5; 9 bases are a match to TRBD2. The trim removed 2 bases at V and 3 bases at J, leaving 12 bases unmatched. The CDR3 consists of 18 residues. In germline, CDR1 is KGHDR, CDR2 SFDVKD. DNA of the CDR3: TGTGCCACCAGTGATTCGCTCCGTTCTAGCGGGGCCGAAGAGACCCAGTACTTC. It specifies CATSDSLRSSGAEETQYF.

J is TRBJ2-4 and V is TRBV29-1; weak D call: TRBD2 (7 bases). The CDR3 has 12 residues. Trimming cost V 2 bases and J 6 bases, with 8 bases left between them. Per the germline V gene, CDR1 is SQVTM and CDR2 is ANQGSEA. CDR3 sequence (DNA): TGCAGCGTTGAAAGGGGGGGAAACATTCAGTACTTC. Its translation: CSVERGGNIQYF.

This chain joins TRBV10-3 and TRBJ2-7, with a weak D call TRBD2 (6 bases). Germline-derived CDR1 and CDR2 are ENHRY and SYGVKD. The V end was cut by 2 bases, the J end by 3 bases, with 14 bases between. The CDR3 covers 15 residues. The CDR3 is CAISEGGKGDYEQYF. In DNA, the CDR3 is TGTGCCATCAGTGAGGGAGGGAAAGGGGACTACGAGCAGTACTTC.

The V gene is TRBV18, the J gene TRBJ2-5, with 9 positions matching TRBD1. V lost 3 bases and J lost 4; bases outside the gene matches: 6. The CDR3 sequence is 15 residues long. Germline loops: CDR1 KGHSH, CDR2 LQKENI. CDR3 amino acids: CASSPPGQGLETQYF. The CDR3 DNA follows: TGTGCCAGCTCACCGCCGGGACAGGGTTTAGAGACCCAGTACTTC.

This clone was counted a single time. This chain connects TRBV7-3 to TRBJ2-1, with a weak D call TRBD2 (7 bases). The CDR3 is made up of 15 amino acids. The germline V gene has CDR1 SGHTA and CDR2 FQGTGA. Trimming removed 5 bases at V and 9 bases at J, with 20 bases between. CDR3 nucleotides: TGTGCCAGCAGCCCCACTACGCCGGGGGGCGGTGAGCAGTTCTTC. The encoded protein is CASSPTTPGGGEQFF.

The chain has TRBV9 and TRBJ1-2, with D unclear. This CDR3 has 12 amino acids. V shed 0 bases and J shed 5 bases, with 5 bases lying between them. Germline V gene lookup returns CDR1 SGDLS and CDR2 YYNGEE. The CDR3: CASSVGLYGYTF. The CDR3 DNA reads TGTGCCAGCAGCGTAGGTCTATATGGCTACACCTTC.

The CDR3 coding sequence is TGCGCCAGCAGCCAAGAGGGAGTGGCCATGGTTTACGGGGAGCTGTTTTTT. This sequence encodes CASSQEGVAMVYGELFF. The V gene is TRBV4-1, the J gene TRBJ2-2; possibly TRBD2 for D (5 bases). V was cut by 0 bases and J by 7 bases, with 18 bases left in between. CDR3 length: 17 residues. Germline lookup yields CDR1 MGHRA and CDR2 YSYEKL.

DNA for the CDR3: TGTGCCAGCAGCTCCAGGTATGGCACAGATACGCAGTATTTT. As protein: CASSSRYGTDTQYF. The V gene is TRBV7-2, the J gene TRBJ2-3, with D hard to call. The CDR3 contains 14 residues. Germline V CDR1 and CDR2: SGHTA, FQGNSA. Between the trimmed V and J ends, which lost 4 bases and 1 base, there was a span of 9 bases.

This chain uses TRBV29-1 with TRBJ2-2; 7 bases agree with TRBD2. V shed 4 bases and J 7 bases; nucleotides not matched to a gene: 9. The CDR3 is made up of 14 amino acids. Germline-derived CDR1 and CDR2 are SQVTM and ANQGSEA. Here the CDR3 DNA reads TGCAGCGTTGTTCGGGGGAGGGCCGGCGGGGAGCTGTTTTTT. Its translation is CSVVRGRAGGELFF.

The rearrangement joins TRBV7-2 to TRBJ1-1; 8 positions match TRBD1. The CDR3 is 15 amino acids. Germline V gene data show CDR1 as SGHTA and CDR2 as FQGNSA. J gave up 1 base and V 0 bases, and 1 base lay outside the gene matches. CDR3 sequence: CASSLAGTGNTEAFF. CDR3 nucleotides: TGTGCCAGCAGCTTAGCGGGGACAGGGAACACTGAAGCTTTCTTT.

The chain carries TRBV27 and TRBJ2-3, with 8 bases that match TRBD2. CDR3 length equals 16 residues. Germline CDR1 reads MNHEY; CDR2 reads SMNVEV (reference sequence). V lost 4 bases and J lost 3; bases outside the gene matches: 9. CDR3 in amino acids: CASSSLAGRRTDTQYF. The DNA of the CDR3 is TGTGCCAGCAGTTCCTTAGCGGGGCGGCGGACAGATACGCAGTATTTT.